Sequencing of this T cell receptor beta chain was carried out in a study of graft-versus-host responses after intestinal transplantation. For the study at large: Each transplant was multivisceral, liver-intestinal, or isolated intestinal. Uniformly, recipients were administered anti-thymocyte globulin induction with subsequent tacrolimus and steroids for roughly three years. Whole-study findings and limits: The presence of high graft-versus-host to host-versus-graft clonal ratios in allografts characterized patients with graft-donor T cell macrochimerism.

The assay was immunoSEQ multiplex PCR, and TCRdb's table has in-frame clones only and misses some. This sample has some 86,000 clones; just over 90% occur once, and the top ten carry approximately 6%. Note on this clone: The antigen is unknown.

This receptor was obtained from a human donor who received an intestinal transplant. The sequencing used unstimulated CD8+ T cells sorted from spleen or lymph node cells, collected before intestinal transplant.

CDR3 sequence reads: CASSFLAGEQYF. As DNA, the CDR3 is TGTGCCAGCAGCTTCCTAGCGGGCGAGCAGTACTTC. The rearrangement links TRBV28 to TRBJ2-7; 8 bases fit TRBD2. V gave up 6 bases and J gave up 6 bases; unmatched junction bases: 4. Germline CDR1 and CDR2: MDHEN and SYDVKM. This CDR3 is built from 12 residues.